What follows are 16 T cell receptor beta chains derived from one specimen sequenced in a study of identical twins. TCRdb independently ran MiXCR on the 5' RACE reads; one entry per CDR3 protein. The table has roughly 240,000 distinct CDR3 sequences, around 6.6% seen once. This sample also appeared in a second study, on yellow fever vaccine responses in identical twins.

Material: memory (CD45RO+) T cells sorted from blood. The receptors shown here come from a woman under 30 in good health.

The V call is TRBV28, the J call TRBJ2-4; no clear D gene. V lost 5 bases and J 6 bases, leaving 8 bases between the germline ends. CDR1 and CDR2 (germline): MDHEN, SYDVKM. This CDR3 is built from 12 residues. The CDR3 region is CASSRPTNIQYF. The DNA for the CDR3 is TGTGCCAGCAGTCGGCCCACAAACATTCAGTACTTC.

V is TRBV29-1 and J is TRBJ2-1, with TRBD2 matching 7 bases. The CDR3 extends over 15 amino acids. Germline CDR1 is SQVTM and CDR2 is ANQGSEA. V trimming: 7 bases; J trimming: 0 bases; junction bases outside the gene matches: 9. Here the CDR3 DNA reads TGCAGCGCCTACTCGCGGGGGAGCTCCTACAATGAGCAGTTCTTC. Translation gives CSAYSRGSSYNEQFF.

V gene TRBV28 combines with J gene TRBJ2-7, with a possible D match to TRBD1 (7 bases). Looked up from germline, CDR1 is MDHEN and CDR2 is SYDVKM. The CDR3 runs 17 residues. V was shortened by 2 bases and J by 1 base, with 18 bases between the two germline ends. As DNA, the CDR3 is TGTGCCAGCAGTTTAGTTCAGGGGGGCGCGAATTCCTACGAGCAGTACTTC. Translating gives CASSLVQGGANSYEQYF.

This clonotype was recorded a few times. The chain recombines TRBV20-1 with TRBJ2-1; tentatively, D is TRBD2 (7 bases). The CDR3 spans 14 residues. The germline gives CDR1 DFQATT, CDR2 SNEGSKA (reference sequence). V was clipped by 6 bases and J by 7 bases, with 19 bases between them. Here the CDR3 reads CSAPGLGQGNEQFF. CDR3 sequence (DNA): TGCAGTGCCCCAGGACTAGGGCAGGGGAATGAGCAGTTCTTC.

The V and J genes are TRBV6-1 and TRBJ2-1, with D perhaps matching TRBD2 (7 bases). V lost 6 bases and J lost 5, with 17 bases in between. The CDR3 extends over 15 amino acids. Looked up from germline, CDR1 is MNHNS and CDR2 is SASEGT. The CDR3 region is CASRDRRGQNNEQFF. As DNA, the CDR3 is TGTGCCAGCAGGGATCGGCGGGGGCAGAACAATGAGCAGTTCTTC.

V is TRBV6-5 and J is TRBJ1-1; 7 bases line up with TRBD1. Germline V CDR1 and CDR2: MNHEY, SVGAGI. Trimming took 0 bases from V and 6 from J; bases not matched to a gene: 4. The CDR3 sequence is 14 residues long. This CDR3 is CASSYSTGRAEAFF. The CDR3 DNA follows: TGTGCCAGCAGTTACTCGACAGGGCGGGCTGAAGCTTTCTTT.

The CDR3: CASPGQGSGYEQYV. The CDR3 DNA sequence: TGTGCCAGCCCGGGACAGGGGTCGGGGTACGAGCAGTACGTC. This sequence joins TRBV6-7 and TRBJ2-7; the match to TRBD1 covers 10 bases. TRBV6-7 is noted as an ORF with a role that remains uncertain. CDR3 length: 14 residues. Trimming at V came to 8 bases and at J to 4 bases, leaving 8 bases not matched to a gene.

The CDR3 DNA reads as TGTGCCAGCAGCCAGGACAAAGCCGGGGAGCTGTTTTTT. Amino acid sequence: CASSQDKAGELFF. V is TRBV3-1 and J is TRBJ2-2; D may be TRBD1 (5 bases). Per the germline V gene, CDR1 is LGHDT and CDR2 is YNNKEL (reference sequence). V lost 3 bases and J lost 6, with 8 bases in between. The CDR3 is 13 residues long.

Only a few counts were recorded for this clonotype. J is TRBJ1-5 and V is TRBV3-1; 7 bases map to TRBD1. Germline trimming cut 5 bases from V and 4 bases from J; bases unmatched to any gene: 8. CDR3 size: 15 residues. Germline loops: CDR1 LGHDT, CDR2 YNNKEL (reference sequence). CDR3 in DNA: TGTGCCAGCAGCTGGGGGGGGACAGAAAATCAGCCCCAGCATTTT. This sequence encodes CASSWGGTENQPQHF.

The V gene is TRBV5-1, the J gene TRBJ2-3, with D hard to call. The CDR3 has 18 amino acids. From germline, CDR1 is SGHRS and CDR2 YFSETQ. CDR3 nucleotides: TGCGCGAAACAGATTGGGGTCTGGATAGCTTCCCTCACAGATACGCAGTATTTT. It specifies CAKQIGVWIASLTDTQYF.

This clonotype was observed at least ten times. The V gene is TRBV10-2, the J gene TRBJ2-2; D unresolved. The germline gives CDR1 WSHSY, CDR2 SAAADI. V was pared by 5 bases and J by 1 base, with 8 bases between. This CDR3 has 14 amino acids. The CDR3 coding sequence is TGCGCCAGCAGTAGTATGGGGAACACCGGGGAGCTGTTTTTT. It encodes CASSSMGNTGELFF.

The chain couples TRBV14 to TRBJ2-2, with D tentatively TRBD2 (5 bases). V lost 4 bases to trimming and J lost 3 bases, with 9 bases between them. CDR3 length: 14 residues. The V gene's germline CDR1 is SGHDN and CDR2 FVKESK. The CDR3: CASSRALDTGELFF. The CDR3 DNA is TGTGCCAGCAGCCGGGCACTAGACACCGGGGAGCTGTTTTTT.

This clonotype was picked up many times. The chain couples TRBV4-1 to TRBJ2-5; D gene unclear. The CDR3 is 17 residues long. Per the germline V gene, CDR1 is MGHRA and CDR2 is YSYEKL. V was pared by 1 base and J by 0 bases, with 15 bases between. The CDR3 DNA follows: TGCGCCAGCAGCCAAGTAGAGACAACAGTGTACCAAGAGACCCAGTACTTC. It is translated as CASSQVETTVYQETQYF.

This clonotype came up a few times. This chain uses TRBV7-8 with TRBJ1-2; no clear D. Germline CDR1 reads SGHVS; CDR2 reads FQNEAQ. This CDR3 is built from 13 residues. With 0 bases removed from V and 3 bases from J, the gap between germline ends came to 5 bases. The CDR3, as DNA: TGTGCCAGCAGCTTAGCCAAGGACTATGGCTACACCTTC. It yields the protein CASSLAKDYGYTF.

The chain couples TRBV6-4 to TRBJ2-1, with unresolved D. V shed 5 bases and J shed 0 bases, with 17 bases lying between them. This CDR3 is 17 amino acids long. Germline V CDR1 and CDR2: MRHNA, SNTAGT. CDR3: CASSRSPGSSSYNEQFF. DNA of the CDR3: TGTGCCAGCAGTAGATCTCCCGGGTCCAGCTCCTACAATGAGCAGTTCTTC.

The table lists this clonotype with a few counts. At one end the junction does not follow the germline gene, possibly because of a read error. V and J are TRBV7-2 and TRBJ2-1, with TRBD1 identical over 8 bases. From germline, CDR1 is SGHTA and CDR2 FQGNSA. The CDR3 runs to 14 residues. CDR3: CASNLGQGKNEQFF. CDR3 DNA: TGTGCCAGCAACTTAGGACAGGGTAAAAATGAGCAGTTCTTC.